Given below is one T cell receptor (beta chain) in context. Its target is unknown. Authors' processing steps: With immunoSEQ giving junction-only sequences and no quality scores, filtering differed. Sequenced by immunoSEQ multiplex PCR; TCRdb stores in-frame clones only, minus some. V and J calls and clone size are as listed in that table; D and trimming were resolved from the DNA. The sample consists of roughly 660,000 clones, 90% of them appearing once. The sample belongs to a study of shared clonotypes between healthy human individuals. Study-wide context: Samples came from two female and three male donors aged 18 to 49.

Notes on the study in general: A handful of donors held about 5% of naive CD4 clonotypes in common.

This CDR3 has 14 amino acids. With 6 bases clipped from V and 6 bases from J, the junction kept 5 bases outside the gene matches. Germline CDR1 SNHLY, CDR2 FYNNEI. This chain uses TRBV2 with TRBJ2-7; 13 bases align to TRBD2. Sequences were obtained from memory CD8+ T cells from PBMCs. Subset denoted: CD45RO+ cells pooled with CCR7-negative TemRA cells. This receptor was identified in a man between 18 and 29 years old in good health. Some clones in this sample may be carry-over from other donors' samples. The CDR3 is CASSGLAGALEQYF. The CDR3 nucleotides read TGTGCCAGCAGCGGACTAGCGGGAGCCCTCGAGCAGTACTTC.